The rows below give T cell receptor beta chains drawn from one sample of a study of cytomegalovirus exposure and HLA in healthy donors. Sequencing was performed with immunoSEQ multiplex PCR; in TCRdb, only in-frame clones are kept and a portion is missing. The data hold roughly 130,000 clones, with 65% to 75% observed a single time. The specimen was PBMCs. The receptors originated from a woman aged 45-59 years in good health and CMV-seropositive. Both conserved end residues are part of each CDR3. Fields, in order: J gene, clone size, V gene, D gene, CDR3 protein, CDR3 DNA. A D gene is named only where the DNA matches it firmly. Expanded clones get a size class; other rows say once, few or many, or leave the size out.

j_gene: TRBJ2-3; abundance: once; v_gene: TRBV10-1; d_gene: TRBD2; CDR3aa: CASNGASGGMGDTQYF; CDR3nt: TGCGCCAGCAATGGAGCTAGCGGGGGTATGGGCGATACGCAGTATTTT
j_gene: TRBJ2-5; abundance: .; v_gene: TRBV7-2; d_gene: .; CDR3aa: CASSLVPRGTQYF; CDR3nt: TGTGCCAGCAGCTTAGTACCGCGCGGGACCCAGTACTTC
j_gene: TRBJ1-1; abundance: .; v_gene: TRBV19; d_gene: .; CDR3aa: CASSLGTSRLGTEAFF; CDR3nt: TGTGCCAGTAGTCTAGGGACTTCCCGCCTGGGCACTGAAGCTTTCTTT
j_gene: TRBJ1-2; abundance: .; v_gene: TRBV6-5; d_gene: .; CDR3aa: CASTRQPSNYGYTF; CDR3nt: TGTGCCAGCACTCGACAGCCCTCTAACTATGGCTACACCTTC
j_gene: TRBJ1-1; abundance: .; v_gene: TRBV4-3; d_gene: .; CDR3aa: CASSQEANTEAFF; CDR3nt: TGCGCCAGCAGCCAAGAGGCGAACACTGAAGCTTTCTTT
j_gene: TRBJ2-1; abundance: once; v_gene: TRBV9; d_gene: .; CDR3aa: CASRENTIRGGEQFF; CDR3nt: TGTGCCAGCAGGGAGAACACCATAAGGGGCGGTGAGCAGTTCTTC
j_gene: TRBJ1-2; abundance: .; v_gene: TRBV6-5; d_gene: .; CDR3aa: CASGRVYGYTF; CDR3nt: TGTGCCAGCGGGCGCGTCTATGGCTACACCTTC
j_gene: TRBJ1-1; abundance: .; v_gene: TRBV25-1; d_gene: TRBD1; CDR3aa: CASSEYSDRGAFF; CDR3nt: TGTGCCAGCAGTGAATATTCCGACAGGGGGGCTTTCTTT
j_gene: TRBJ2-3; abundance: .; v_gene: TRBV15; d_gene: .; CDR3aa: CATGIGGPADTQYF; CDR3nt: TGTGCCACCGGAATTGGGGGCCCAGCAGATACGCAGTATTTT
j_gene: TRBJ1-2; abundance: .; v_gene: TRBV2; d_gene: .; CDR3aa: CASSEEEGRFWYGYTF; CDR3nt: TGTGCCAGCAGTGAAGAGGAAGGGAGGTTCTGGTATGGCTACACCTTC
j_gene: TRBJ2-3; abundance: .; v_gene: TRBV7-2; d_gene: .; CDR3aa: CASSPLLADDTQYF; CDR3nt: TGTGCCAGCAGCCCCCTACTAGCAGACGATACGCAGTATTTT
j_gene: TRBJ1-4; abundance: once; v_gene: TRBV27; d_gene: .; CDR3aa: CASSYGVNEKLFF; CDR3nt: TGTGCCAGCAGTTACGGGGTCAATGAAAAACTGTTTTTT
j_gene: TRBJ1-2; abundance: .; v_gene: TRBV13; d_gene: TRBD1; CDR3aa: CASSLQGVKKGYTF; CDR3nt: TGTGCCAGCAGTCTCCAGGGGGTAAAAAAGGGCTACACCTTC
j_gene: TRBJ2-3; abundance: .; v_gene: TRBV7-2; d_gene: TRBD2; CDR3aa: CASSFGLAHTDTQYF; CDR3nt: TGTGCCAGCAGCTTCGGACTAGCCCACACAGATACGCAGTATTTT
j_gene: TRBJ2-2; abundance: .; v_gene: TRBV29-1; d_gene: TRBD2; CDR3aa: CSVDRGGNTGELFF; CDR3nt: TGCAGCGTTGACCGGGGGGGGAACACCGGGGAGCTGTTTTTT
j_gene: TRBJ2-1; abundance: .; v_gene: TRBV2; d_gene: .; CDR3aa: CASSEAGRGYNEQFF; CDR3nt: TGTGCCAGCAGTGAAGCGGGGCGGGGTTACAATGAGCAGTTCTTC
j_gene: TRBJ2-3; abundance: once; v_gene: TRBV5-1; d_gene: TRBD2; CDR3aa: CASSPSPRGNLNTQYF; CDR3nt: TGCGCCAGCAGCCCGTCGCCGCGGGGGAACCTGAATACGCAGTATTTT
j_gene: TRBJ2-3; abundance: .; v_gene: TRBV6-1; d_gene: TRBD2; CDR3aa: CASSETGTSGFPDTQYF; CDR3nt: TGTGCCAGCAGTGAAACTGGGACTAGCGGGTTCCCAGATACGCAGTATTTT
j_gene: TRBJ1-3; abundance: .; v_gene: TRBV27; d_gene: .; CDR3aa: CARLQWGSTTGNTIYF; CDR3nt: TGTGCCAGGCTACAATGGGGCAGCACCACTGGAAACACCATATATTTT
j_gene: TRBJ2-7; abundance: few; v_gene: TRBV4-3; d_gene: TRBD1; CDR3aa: CASSPTGTGRDEQYF; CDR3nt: TGCGCCAGCAGCCCTACCGGGACAGGGAGGGACGAGCAGTACTTC
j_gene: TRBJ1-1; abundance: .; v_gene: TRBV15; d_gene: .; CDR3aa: CATSTSRPRVTEAFF; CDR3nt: TGTGCCACCAGCACCTCAAGGCCCAGGGTCACTGAAGCTTTCTTT
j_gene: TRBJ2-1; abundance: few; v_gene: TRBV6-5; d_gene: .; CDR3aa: CASSYSQGNEQFF; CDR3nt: TGTGCCAGCAGTTATTCCCAGGGGAATGAGCAGTTCTTC
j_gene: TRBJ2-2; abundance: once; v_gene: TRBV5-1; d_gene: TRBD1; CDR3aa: CASMGTANTGELFF; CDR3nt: TGCGCCAGCATGGGGACAGCTAACACCGGGGAGCTGTTTTTT
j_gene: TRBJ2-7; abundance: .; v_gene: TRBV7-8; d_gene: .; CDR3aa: CASSLGGGGGYEQYF; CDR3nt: TGTGCCAGCAGCTTAGGGGGAGGGGGGGGGTACGAGCAGTACTTC
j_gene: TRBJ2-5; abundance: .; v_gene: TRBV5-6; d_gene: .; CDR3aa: CASSLGGMYQETQYF; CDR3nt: TGTGCCAGCAGCTTGGGAGGAATGTACCAAGAGACCCAGTACTTC
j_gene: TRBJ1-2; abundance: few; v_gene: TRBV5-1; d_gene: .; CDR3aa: CASSSNYGYTF; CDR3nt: TGCGCCAGCAGCTCAAACTATGGCTACACCTTC
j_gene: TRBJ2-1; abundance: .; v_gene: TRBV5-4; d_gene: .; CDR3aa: CASSLPGFNEQFF; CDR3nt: TGTGCCAGCAGCCTGCCGGGGTTCAATGAGCAGTTCTTC
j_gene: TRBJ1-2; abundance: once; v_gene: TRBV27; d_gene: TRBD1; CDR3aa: CASSLRDTGVRGYTF; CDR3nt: TGTGCCAGCAGTTTACGAGACACAGGGGTGCGAGGCTACACCTTC
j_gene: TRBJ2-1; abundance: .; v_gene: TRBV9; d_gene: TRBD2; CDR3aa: CASSVGGLPYNEQFF; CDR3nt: TGTGCCAGCAGCGTAGGGGGACTACCCTACAATGAGCAGTTCTTC
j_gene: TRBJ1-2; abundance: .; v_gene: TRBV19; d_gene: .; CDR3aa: CASSRGNYGYTF; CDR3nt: TGTGCCAGTAGCCGAGGGAATTATGGCTACACCTTC
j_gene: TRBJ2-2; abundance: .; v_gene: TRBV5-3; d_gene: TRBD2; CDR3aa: CARSGGLAGAQGRGELFF; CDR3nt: TGTGCCAGAAGCGGGGGACTAGCGGGGGCCCAAGGAAGAGGGGAGCTGTTTTTT
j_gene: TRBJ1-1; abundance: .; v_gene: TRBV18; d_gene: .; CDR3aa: CASSIGRGNTEAFF; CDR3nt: TGTGCCAGCTCAATAGGACGGGGGAACACTGAAGCTTTCTTT
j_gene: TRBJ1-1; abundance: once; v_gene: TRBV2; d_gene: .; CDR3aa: CASSETRGGKNTEAFF; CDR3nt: TGTGCCAGCAGTGAAACGAGGGGAGGGAAGAACACTGAAGCTTTCTTT
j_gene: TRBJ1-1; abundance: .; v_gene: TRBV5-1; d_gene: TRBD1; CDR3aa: CASSLGGTANTEAFF; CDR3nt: TGCGCCAGCAGCTTGGGAGGGACAGCGAACACTGAAGCTTTCTTT
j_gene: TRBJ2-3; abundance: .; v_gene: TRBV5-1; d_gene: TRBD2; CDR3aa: CASSRLASTDTQYF; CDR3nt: TGCGCCAGCAGCCGACTAGCGAGCACAGATACGCAGTATTTT
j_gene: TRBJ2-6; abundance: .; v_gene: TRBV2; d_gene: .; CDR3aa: CARTGTTGGAGANVLTF; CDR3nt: TGTGCCCGGACCGGAACGACTGGGGGCGCTGGGGCCAACGTCCTGACTTTC
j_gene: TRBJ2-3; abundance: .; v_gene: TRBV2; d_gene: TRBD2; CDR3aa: CASRGTSGGVFSTDTQYF; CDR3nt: TGTGCCAGCAGGGGGACTAGCGGGGGGGTTTTTAGCACAGATACGCAGTATTTT
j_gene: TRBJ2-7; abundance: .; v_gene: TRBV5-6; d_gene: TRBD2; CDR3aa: CASSSSGGAEEQYF; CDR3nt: TGTGCCAGCAGCTCTAGCGGGGGGGCTGAAGAGCAGTACTTC
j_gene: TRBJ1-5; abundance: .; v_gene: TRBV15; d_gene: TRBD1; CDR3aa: CATQDRAGNQPQHF; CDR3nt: TGTGCCACCCAGGACAGGGCTGGCAATCAGCCCCAGCATTTT
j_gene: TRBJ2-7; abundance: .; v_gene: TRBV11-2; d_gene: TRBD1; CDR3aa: CASSRTGANEQYF; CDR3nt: TGTGCCAGCAGCAGGACAGGGGCGAACGAGCAGTACTTC
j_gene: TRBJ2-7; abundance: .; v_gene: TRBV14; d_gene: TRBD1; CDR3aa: CASSQDTGGWEQYF; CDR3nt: TGTGCCAGCAGCCAAGATACAGGGGGGTGGGAGCAGTACTTC
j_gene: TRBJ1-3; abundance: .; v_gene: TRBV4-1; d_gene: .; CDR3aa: CASSLSGNTIYF; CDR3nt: TGCGCCAGCAGCCTATCTGGAAACACCATATATTTT
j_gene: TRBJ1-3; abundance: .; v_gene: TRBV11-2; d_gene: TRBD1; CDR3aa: CASSRIGGSSGNTIYF; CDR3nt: TGTGCCAGCAGCCGGATAGGGGGCAGCTCTGGAAACACCATATATTTT
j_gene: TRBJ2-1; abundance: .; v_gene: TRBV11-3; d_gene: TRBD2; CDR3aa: CASSLGGWGGAYNEQFF; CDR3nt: TGTGCCAGCAGCTTAGGGGGTTGGGGGGGGGCCTACAATGAGCAGTTCTTC